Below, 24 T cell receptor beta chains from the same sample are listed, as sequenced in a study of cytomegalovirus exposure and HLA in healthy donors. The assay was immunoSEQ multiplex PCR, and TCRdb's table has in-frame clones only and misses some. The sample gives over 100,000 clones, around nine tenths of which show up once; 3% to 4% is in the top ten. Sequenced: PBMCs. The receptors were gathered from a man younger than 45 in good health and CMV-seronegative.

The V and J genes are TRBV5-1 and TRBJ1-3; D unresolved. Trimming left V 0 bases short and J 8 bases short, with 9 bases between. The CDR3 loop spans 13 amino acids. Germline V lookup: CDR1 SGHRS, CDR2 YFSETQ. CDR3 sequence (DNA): TGCGCCAGCAGCTTGGGACTCCGGGACACCATATATTTT. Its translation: CASSLGLRDTIYF.

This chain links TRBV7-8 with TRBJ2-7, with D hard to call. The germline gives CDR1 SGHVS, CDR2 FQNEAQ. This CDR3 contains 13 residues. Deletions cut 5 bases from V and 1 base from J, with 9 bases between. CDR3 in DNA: TGTGCCAGCAGCCAGGCATGGTCCTACGAGCAGTACTTC. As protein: CASSQAWSYEQYF.

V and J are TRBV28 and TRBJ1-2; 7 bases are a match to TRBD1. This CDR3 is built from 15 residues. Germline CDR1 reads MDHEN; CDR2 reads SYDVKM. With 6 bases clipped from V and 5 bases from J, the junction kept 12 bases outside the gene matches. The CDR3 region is CASSRSGQYFYGYTF. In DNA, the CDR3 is TGTGCCAGCAGCCGATCGGGACAGTATTTTTATGGCTACACCTTC.

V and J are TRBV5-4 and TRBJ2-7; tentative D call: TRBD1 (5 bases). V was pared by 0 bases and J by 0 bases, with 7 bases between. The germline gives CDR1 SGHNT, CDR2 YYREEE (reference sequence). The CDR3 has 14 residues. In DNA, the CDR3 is TGTGCCAGCAGCTTGGAAGACAGCTCCTACGAGCAGTACTTC. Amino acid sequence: CASSLEDSSYEQYF.

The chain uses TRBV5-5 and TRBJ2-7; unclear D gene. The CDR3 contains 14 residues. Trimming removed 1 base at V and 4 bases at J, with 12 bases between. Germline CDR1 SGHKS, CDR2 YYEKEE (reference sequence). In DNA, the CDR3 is TGTGCCAGCAGCTTGAGTGGAACAGCTTACGAGCAGTACTTC. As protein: CASSLSGTAYEQYF. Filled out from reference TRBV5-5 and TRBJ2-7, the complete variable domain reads DAGVTQSPTHLIKTRGQQVTLRCSPISGHKSVSWYQQVLGQGPQFIFQYYEKEERGRGNFPDRFSARQFPNYSSELNVNALLLGDSALYLCASSLSGTAYEQYFGPGTRLTVT.

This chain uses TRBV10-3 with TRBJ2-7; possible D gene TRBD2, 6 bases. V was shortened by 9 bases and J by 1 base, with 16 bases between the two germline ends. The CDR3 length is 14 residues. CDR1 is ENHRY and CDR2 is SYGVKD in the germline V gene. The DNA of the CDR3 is TGTGCCATAGCCGGGGGAAGTATATCCTACGAGCAGTACTTC. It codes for CAIAGGSISYEQYF.

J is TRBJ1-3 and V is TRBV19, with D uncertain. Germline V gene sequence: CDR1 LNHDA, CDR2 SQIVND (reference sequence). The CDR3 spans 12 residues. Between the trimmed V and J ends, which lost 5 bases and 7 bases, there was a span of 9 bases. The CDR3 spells CASSPQLNTIYF. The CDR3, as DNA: TGTGCCAGTAGTCCCCAACTGAACACCATATATTTT.

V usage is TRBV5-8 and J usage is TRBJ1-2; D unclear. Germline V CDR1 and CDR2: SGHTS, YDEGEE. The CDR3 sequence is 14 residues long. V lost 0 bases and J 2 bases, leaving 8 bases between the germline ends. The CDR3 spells CASSLGTVNYGYTF. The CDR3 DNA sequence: TGTGCCAGCAGCTTGGGAACAGTCAACTATGGCTACACCTTC.

This chain's CDR3 is CASSLSDSDYGYTF. CDR3 in DNA: TGTGCCAGCAGCTTATCCGACAGCGACTATGGCTACACCTTC. The chain uses TRBV11-2 and TRBJ1-2; maybe TRBD1 (5 bases). Germline values: CDR1 SGHAT, CDR2 FQNNGV. Trimming pared 2 bases from V and 3 bases from J, leaving 10 bases between. This CDR3 contains 14 residues.

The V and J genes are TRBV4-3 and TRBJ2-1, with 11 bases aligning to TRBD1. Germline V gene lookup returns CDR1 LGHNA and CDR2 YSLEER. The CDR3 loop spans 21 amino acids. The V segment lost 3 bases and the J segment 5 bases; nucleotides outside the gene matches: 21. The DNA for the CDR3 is TGCGCCAGCAGCCAGATAGCGGGGACAGGGGGTTTTGTCGGTTGGGACAATGAGCAGTTCTTC. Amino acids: CASSQIAGTGGFVGWDNEQFF.

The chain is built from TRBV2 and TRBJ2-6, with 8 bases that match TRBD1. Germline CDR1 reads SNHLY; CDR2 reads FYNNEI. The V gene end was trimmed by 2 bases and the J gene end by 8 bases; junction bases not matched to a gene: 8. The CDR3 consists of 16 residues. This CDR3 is CASSELGTGLPNVLTF. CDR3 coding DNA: TGTGCCAGCAGTGAATTAGGGACAGGACTTCCCAACGTCCTGACTTTC.

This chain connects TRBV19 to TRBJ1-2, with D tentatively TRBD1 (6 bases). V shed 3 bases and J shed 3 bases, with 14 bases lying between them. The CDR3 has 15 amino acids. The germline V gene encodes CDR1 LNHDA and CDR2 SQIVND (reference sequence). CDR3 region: CASSIGNRAYYGYTF. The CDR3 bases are TGTGCCAGTAGTATCGGGAACAGGGCTTACTATGGCTACACCTTC.

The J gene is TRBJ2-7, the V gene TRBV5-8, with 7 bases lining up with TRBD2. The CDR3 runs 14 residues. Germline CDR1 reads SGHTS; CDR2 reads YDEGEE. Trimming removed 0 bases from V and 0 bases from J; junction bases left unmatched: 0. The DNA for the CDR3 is TGTGCCAGCAGCTTGGGGGGGGGCTCCTACGAGCAGTACTTC. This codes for CASSLGGGSYEQYF.

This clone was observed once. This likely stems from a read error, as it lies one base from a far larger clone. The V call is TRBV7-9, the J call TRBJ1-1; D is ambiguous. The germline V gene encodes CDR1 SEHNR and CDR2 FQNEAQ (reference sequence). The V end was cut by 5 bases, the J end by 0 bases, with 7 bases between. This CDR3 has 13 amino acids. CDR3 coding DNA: TGTGCCAGCAGCCCCCAGATGAACACTGAAGCTTTCTTT. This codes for CASSPQMNTEAFF.

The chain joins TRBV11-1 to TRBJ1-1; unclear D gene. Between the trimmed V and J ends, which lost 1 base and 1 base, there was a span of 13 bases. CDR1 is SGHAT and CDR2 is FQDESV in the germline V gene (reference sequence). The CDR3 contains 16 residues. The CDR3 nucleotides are TGTGCCAGCAGCTTAGGAGCGGGGAGGAGGAACACTGAAGCTTTCTTT. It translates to CASSLGAGRRNTEAFF.

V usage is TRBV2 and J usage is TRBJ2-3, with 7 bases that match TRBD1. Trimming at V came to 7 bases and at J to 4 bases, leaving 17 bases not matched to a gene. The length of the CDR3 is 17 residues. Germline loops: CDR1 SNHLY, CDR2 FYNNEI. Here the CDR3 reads CASTPNPRGSGADTQYF. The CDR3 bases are TGTGCCAGCACGCCCAACCCCAGGGGGTCAGGTGCAGATACGCAGTATTTT.

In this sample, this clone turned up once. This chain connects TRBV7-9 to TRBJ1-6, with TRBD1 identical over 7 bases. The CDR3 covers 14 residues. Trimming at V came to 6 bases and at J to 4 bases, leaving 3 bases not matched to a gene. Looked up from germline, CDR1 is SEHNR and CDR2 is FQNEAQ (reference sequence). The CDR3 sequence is CASRPGQYNSPLHF. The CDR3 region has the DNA TGTGCCAGCAGACCGGGACAGTATAATTCACCCCTCCACTTT.

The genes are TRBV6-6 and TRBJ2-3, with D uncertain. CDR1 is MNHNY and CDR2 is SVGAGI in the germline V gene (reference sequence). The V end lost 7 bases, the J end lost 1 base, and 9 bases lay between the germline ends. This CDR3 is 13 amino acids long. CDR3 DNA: TGTGCCAGCAACAGCTTCGGCACAGATACGCAGTATTTT. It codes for CASNSFGTDTQYF.

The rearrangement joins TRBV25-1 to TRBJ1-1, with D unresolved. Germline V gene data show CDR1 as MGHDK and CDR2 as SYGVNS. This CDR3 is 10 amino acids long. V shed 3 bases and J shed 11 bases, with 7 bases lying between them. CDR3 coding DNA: TGTGCCAGCAGTGAGAGGATGGCTTTCTTT. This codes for CASSERMAFF.

DNA of the CDR3: TGCGCCAGCAGCTTGACTAGGACAGGGGCGGAGACCCAGTACTTC. This encodes CASSLTRTGAETQYF. The chain links TRBV5-1 to TRBJ2-5; 9 bases are shared with TRBD1. V lost 1 base and J lost 5; bases outside the gene matches: 6. The germline gives CDR1 SGHRS, CDR2 YFSETQ. The length of the CDR3 is 15 residues.

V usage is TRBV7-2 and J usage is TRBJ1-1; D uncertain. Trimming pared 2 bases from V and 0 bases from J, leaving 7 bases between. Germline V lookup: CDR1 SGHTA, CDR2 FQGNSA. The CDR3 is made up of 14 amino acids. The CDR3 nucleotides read TGTGCCAGCAGCTTAACAGCTATGAACACTGAAGCTTTCTTT. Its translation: CASSLTAMNTEAFF.

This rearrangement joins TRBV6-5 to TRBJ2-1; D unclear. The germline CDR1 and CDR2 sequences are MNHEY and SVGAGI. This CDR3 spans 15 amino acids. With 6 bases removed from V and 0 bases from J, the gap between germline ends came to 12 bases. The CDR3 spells CASRFGYSSYNEQFF. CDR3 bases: TGTGCCAGCAGATTTGGTTACAGCTCCTACAATGAGCAGTTCTTC.

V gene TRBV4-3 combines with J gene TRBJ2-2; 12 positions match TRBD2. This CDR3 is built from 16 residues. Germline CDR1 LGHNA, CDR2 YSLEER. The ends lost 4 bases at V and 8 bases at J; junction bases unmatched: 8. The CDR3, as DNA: TGCGCCAGCAGCCTGGGACTAGCGGGTCCGGGGGGGGAGCTGTTTTTT. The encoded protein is CASSLGLAGPGGELFF.

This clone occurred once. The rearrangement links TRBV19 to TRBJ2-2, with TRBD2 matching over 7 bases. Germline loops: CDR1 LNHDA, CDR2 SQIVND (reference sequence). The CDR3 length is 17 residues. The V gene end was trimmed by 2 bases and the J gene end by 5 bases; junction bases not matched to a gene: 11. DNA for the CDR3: TGTGCCAGTAGTATATCTAGTGCGGGGGTCGAGACCGGGGAGCTGTTTTTT. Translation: CASSISSAGVETGELFF.